These 10 T cell receptor beta chains came from one sample sequenced in a study of T cell responses to AZD1222 COVID-19 vaccine. Assay: immunoSEQ multiplex PCR; the TCRdb copy retains only in-frame clones and omits some. The top ten hold around 1.8% of the sample, which has around 210,000 clones, about 94% seen once. The material was peripheral blood, obtained 28 days after the second dose of the MenACWY control vaccine. These receptors all come from an adult who received the MenACWY meningococcal vaccine as a control.

Written as DNA, the CDR3 is TGCAGCGCACTGACAGGCGGAAACACCATATATTTT. Amino acid sequence: CSALTGGNTIYF. The chain uses TRBV29-1 and TRBJ1-3; D possibly corresponds to TRBD1 (6 bases). Germline V gene sequence: CDR1 SQVTM, CDR2 ANQGSEA. Trimming pared 7 bases from V and 4 bases from J, leaving 11 bases between. CDR3 length: 12 residues. The full variable domain, rest sourced from reference TRBV29-1 and TRBJ1-3, is SAVISQKPSRDICQRGTSLTIQCQVDSQVTMMFWYRQQPGQSLTLIATANQGSEATYESGFVIDKFPISRPNLTFSTLTVSNMSPEDSSIYLCSALTGGNTIYFGEGSWLTVV.

This clone was recorded once. The chain joins TRBV12-3 or TRBV12-4 to TRBJ1-1; D is uncertain. The CDR3 loop spans 11 amino acids. V lost 6 bases to trimming and J lost 0 bases, with 2 bases between them. The CDR3 region is CASRMNTEAFF. CDR3 nucleotide sequence: TGTGCCAGCAGGATGAACACTGAAGCTTTCTTT.

The V and J genes are TRBV5-6 and TRBJ1-1; D gene ambiguous. Germline V gene sequence: CDR1 SGHDT, CDR2 YYEEEE. V lost 0 bases to trimming and J lost 8 bases, with 8 bases between them. The CDR3 is made up of 12 amino acids. The CDR3 loop is CASSLGSLEAFF. CDR3 nucleotide sequence: TGTGCCAGCAGCTTGGGGAGTTTGGAAGCTTTCTTT.

V is TRBV28 and J is TRBJ1-6; a possible D gene is TRBD1 (6 bases). The ends were cut back, 4 bases at V and 7 bases at J, with 17 bases in the middle. The V gene's germline CDR1 is MDHEN and CDR2 SYDVKM. The CDR3 has 16 amino acids. The CDR3 region is CASSSIRGPRNSPLHF. CDR3 sequence (DNA): TGTGCCAGCAGTTCTATTCGGGGGCCAAGGAATTCACCCCTCCACTTT. The variable domain in full, with the rest retrieved from reference TRBV28 and TRBJ1-6, is DVKVTQSSRYLVKRTGEKVFLECVQDMDHENMFWYRQDPGLGLRLIYFSYDVKMKEKGDIPEGYSVSREKKERFSLILESASTNQTSMYLCASSSIRGPRNSPLHFGNGTRLTVT.

This chain links TRBV5-1 with TRBJ1-1; D is ambiguous. The CDR3 covers 14 residues. Trimming left V 4 bases short and J 0 bases short, with 10 bases between. Germline-derived CDR1 and CDR2 are SGHRS and YFSETQ. The CDR3 is CASSPSRVNTEAFF. The CDR3 nucleotides read TGCGCCAGCAGCCCATCTCGAGTGAACACTGAAGCTTTCTTT.

This rearrangement joins TRBV27 to TRBJ2-1, with a weak D call TRBD2 (7 bases). The CDR3 has 15 residues. Deletions cut 9 bases from V and 7 bases from J, with 22 bases between. From germline, CDR1 is MNHEY and CDR2 SMNVEV (reference sequence). The CDR3 DNA sequence: TGTGCCAGTCTAGGGGGAGGGGCGCCCCGGAATGAGCAGTTCTTC. Amino acids: CASLGGGAPRNEQFF.

The chain links TRBV28 to TRBJ1-4; D unclear. This CDR3 has 13 residues. V lost 6 bases to trimming and J lost 2 bases, with 7 bases between them. CDR1 is MDHEN, CDR2 SYDVKM, per germline. CDR3 sequence (DNA): TGTGCCAGCAGCTCTCCGACTAATGAAAAACTGTTTTTT. As protein: CASSSPTNEKLFF.

In DNA form, the CDR3 reads TGTGCCAGCTCACCCGGACAGGGATGGACTAAAGGCACTGAAGCTTTCTTT. Its translation: CASSPGQGWTKGTEAFF. V is TRBV18 and J is TRBJ1-1, with TRBD1 matching 8 bases. The CDR3 is made up of 17 amino acids. V gave up 3 bases and J gave up 4 bases; unmatched junction bases: 13. CDR1 and CDR2 (germline): KGHSH, LQKENI.

This chain uses TRBV7-2 with TRBJ2-1, with 8 bases fitting TRBD2. Germline lookup yields CDR1 SGHTA and CDR2 FQGNSA. This CDR3 has 16 amino acids. The V segment lost 0 bases and the J segment 2 bases; nucleotides outside the gene matches: 3. DNA of the CDR3: TGTGCCAGCAGCTTAGCGTCTAGCGGGCCCTACAATGAGCAGTTCTTC. Amino acid sequence: CASSLASSGPYNEQFF.

The chain employs TRBV3-1 (or the pseudogene TRBV3-2) and TRBJ2-7, with D perhaps matching TRBD2 (6 bases). The CDR3 spans 12 residues. Germline loops: CDR1 LGHDT, CDR2 YNNKEL (reference sequence). V was cut by 8 bases and J by 7 bases, with 15 bases left in between. Here the CDR3 DNA reads TGTGCCAGCGGGACGGGAGCGCGGGAGCAGTACTTC. Translated, it gives CASGTGAREQYF.